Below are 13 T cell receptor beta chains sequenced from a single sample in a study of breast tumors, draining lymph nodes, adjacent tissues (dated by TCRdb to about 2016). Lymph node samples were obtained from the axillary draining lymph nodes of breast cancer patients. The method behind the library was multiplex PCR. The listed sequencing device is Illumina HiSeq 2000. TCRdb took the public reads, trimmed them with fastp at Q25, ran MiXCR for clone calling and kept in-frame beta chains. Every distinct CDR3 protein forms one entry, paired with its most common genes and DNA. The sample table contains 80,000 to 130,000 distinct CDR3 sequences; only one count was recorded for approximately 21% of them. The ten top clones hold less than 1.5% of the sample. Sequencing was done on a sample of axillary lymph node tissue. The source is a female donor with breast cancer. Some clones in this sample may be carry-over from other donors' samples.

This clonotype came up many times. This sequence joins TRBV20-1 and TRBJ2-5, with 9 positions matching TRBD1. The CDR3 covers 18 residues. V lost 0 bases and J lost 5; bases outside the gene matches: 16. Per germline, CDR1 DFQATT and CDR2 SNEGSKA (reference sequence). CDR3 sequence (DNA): TGCAGTGCTAGAGACCTAGAACCGGGACAGGGTCCCGGGGAGACCCAGTACTTC. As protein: CSARDLEPGQGPGETQYF.

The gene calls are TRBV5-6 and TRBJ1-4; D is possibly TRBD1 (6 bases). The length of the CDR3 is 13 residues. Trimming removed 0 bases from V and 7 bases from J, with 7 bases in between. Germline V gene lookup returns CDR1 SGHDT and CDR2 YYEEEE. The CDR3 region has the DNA TGTGCCAGCAGCTTGGGAGGGGGTGAAAAACTGTTTTTT. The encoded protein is CASSLGGGEKLFF.

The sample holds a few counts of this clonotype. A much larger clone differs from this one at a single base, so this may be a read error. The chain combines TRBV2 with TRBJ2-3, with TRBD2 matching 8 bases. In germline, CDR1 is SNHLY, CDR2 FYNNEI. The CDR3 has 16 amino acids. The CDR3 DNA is TGTGCCAGCAGTCCATCCCCGGGGGGGTTAACAGGTACGCAGTATTTT. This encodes CASSPSPGGLTGTQYF.

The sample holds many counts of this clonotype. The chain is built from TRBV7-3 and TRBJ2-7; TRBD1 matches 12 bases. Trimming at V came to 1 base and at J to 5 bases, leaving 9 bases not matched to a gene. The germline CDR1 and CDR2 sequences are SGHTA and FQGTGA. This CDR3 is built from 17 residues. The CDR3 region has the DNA TGTGCCAGCAGCTTAAACGGCCCGGGACAGGGGGCTCACGAGCAGTACTTC. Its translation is CASSLNGPGQGAHEQYF.

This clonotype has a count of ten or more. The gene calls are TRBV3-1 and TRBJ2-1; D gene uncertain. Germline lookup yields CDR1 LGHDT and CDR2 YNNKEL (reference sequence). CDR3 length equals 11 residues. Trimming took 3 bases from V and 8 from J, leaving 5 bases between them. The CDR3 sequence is CASSQYHEQFF. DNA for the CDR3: TGTGCCAGCAGCCAGTACCATGAGCAGTTCTTC.

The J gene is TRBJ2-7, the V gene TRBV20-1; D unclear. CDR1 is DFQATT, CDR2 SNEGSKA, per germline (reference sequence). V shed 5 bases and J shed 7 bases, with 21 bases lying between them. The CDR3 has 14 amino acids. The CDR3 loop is CSASPTIGSAEQYF. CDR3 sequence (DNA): TGCAGTGCTTCTCCGACAATAGGGTCGGCTGAGCAGTACTTC.

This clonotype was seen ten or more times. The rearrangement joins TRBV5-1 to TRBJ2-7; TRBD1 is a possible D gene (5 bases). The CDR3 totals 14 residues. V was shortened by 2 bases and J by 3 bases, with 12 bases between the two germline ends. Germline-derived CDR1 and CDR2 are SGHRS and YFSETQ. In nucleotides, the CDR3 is TGCGCCAGCAGCTTTAGGCAGGGTGGCTACGAGCAGTACTTC. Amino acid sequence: CASSFRQGGYEQYF.

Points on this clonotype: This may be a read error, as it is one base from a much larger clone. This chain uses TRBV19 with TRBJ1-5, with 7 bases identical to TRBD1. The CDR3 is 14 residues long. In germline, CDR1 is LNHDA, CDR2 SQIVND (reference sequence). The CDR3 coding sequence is TGTGCCAGTAATATATTACAGGGGAATCAGCCCCAGCATTTT. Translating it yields CASNILQGNQPQHF.

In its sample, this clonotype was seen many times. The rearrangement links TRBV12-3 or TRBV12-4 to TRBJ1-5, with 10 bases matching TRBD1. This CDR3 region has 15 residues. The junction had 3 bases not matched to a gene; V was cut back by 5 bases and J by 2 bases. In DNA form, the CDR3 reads TGTGCCAGCAGTCCGACAGGGGGCGGCAATCAGCCCCAGCATTTT. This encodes CASSPTGGGNQPQHF.

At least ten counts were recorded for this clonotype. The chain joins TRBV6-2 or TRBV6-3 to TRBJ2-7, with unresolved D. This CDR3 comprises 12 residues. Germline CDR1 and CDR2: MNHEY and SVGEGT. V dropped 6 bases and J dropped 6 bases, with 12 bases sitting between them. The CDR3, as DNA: TGTGCCAGCAGACCTGGGCCCCTCGAGCAGTACTTC. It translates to CASRPGPLEQYF.

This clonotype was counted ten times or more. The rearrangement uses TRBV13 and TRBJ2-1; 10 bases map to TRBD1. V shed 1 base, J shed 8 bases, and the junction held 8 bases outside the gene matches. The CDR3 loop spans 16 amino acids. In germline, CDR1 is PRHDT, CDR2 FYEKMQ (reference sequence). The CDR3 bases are TGTGCCAGCAGCTTAGACTCCGGGACAGGGGTCCATGAGCAGTTCTTC. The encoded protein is CASSLDSGTGVHEQFF.

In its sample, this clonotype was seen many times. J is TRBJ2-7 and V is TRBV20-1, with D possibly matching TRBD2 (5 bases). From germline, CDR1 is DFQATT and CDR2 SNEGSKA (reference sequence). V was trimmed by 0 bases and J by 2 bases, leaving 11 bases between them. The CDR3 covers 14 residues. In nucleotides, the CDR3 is TGCAGTGCTAGAGAAGGCCTAGCACCCTACGAGCAGTACTTC. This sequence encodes CSAREGLAPYEQYF.

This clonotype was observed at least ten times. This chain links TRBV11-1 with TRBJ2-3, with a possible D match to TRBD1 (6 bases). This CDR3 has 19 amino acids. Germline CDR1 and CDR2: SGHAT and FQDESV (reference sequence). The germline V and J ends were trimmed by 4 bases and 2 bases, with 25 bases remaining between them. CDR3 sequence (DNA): TGTGCCAGCAGCTCCCTCGGTCACAGGGTATCAGGACACACAGATACGCAGTATTTT. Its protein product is CASSSLGHRVSGHTDTQYF.